This TCR beta chain was identified in a study of cytomegalovirus exposure and HLA in healthy donors. Study background: Within an early data release were 80 million to 90 million unique TCRs drawn from HLA-typed donors.

The PCR used 60 Vbeta and 13 Jbeta primers. Sequencing used immunoSEQ multiplex PCR; TCRdb keeps in-frame clones, though not all of them. The sample carries 100,000 to 120,000 clones, approximately 11% recorded once. Findings and caveats of the study: As a later analysis showed, a missense DCLRE1C variant was linked to trimming of TCR beta V- and J-genes. In an earlier analysis, productive rearrangement rates for most beta V segments clustered near 87% or 30%.

This clone was counted between two and nine times. Its antigen is as yet unknown. An end of the junction does not agree with germline; a read error may underlie this. The sequenced sample was PBMCs. The sequence came from a man aged 35 to 55 in good health and CMV-seropositive.

CDR3 nucleotides: TGTGCCATCAGGAAGACAGGGGATATGGCTGGCTCCACCTTC. Residues: CAIRKTGDMAGSTF. The chain recombines TRBV10-3 with TRBJ1-2; 8 bases line up with TRBD1. This CDR3 is built from 14 residues. The germline V gene encodes CDR1 ENHRY and CDR2 SYGVKD.